The clone carrying this TCR beta chain was seen a few times. The data were obtained in a study of blood T cells in healthy people across ages. Using a J-beta primer mix together with a sample-barcoded 5' primer, a second PCR was run for roughly 6 to 12 cycles. Sequencing of every sample gave 2.5 million or more CDR3-containing paired-end reads. A single record per CDR3 protein comes from TCRdb applying MiXCR to the 5' RACE reads. This sample has about 930,000 distinct CDR3 sequences, with 25% to 35% found just once. The CDR3 runs 11 residues. The germline CDR1 and CDR2 sequences are SEHNR and FQNEAQ (reference sequence). V lost 1 base to trimming and J lost 6 bases, with 4 bases between them. The same sample was also studied in work on T cells of mothers and their children. From that study: Barcodes and 2-4 random nucleotides were added by M1S in the second PCR.

Sequencing was carried out using blood. This receptor was identified in a woman aged 40 to 49 in good health. This chain links TRBV7-9 with TRBJ2-7; unclear D gene. CDR3: CASSLDFEQYF. CDR3 nucleotides: TGTGCCAGCAGCTTAGACTTCGAGCAGTACTTC.